The T cell receptor beta chain under discussion was sequenced for a study of blood T cell repertoires in COVID-19. Germline V gene data show CDR1 as MDHEN and CDR2 as SYDVKM. Trimming cost V 3 bases and J 1 base, with 10 bases left between them. CDR3 size: 15 residues. In the authors' methods: Quantification of nucleated cells was approximated via reference gene primer amplification. The table came from immunoSEQ multiplex PCR; TCRdb's copy has only in-frame clones and leaves some out. V and J calls and clone size are copied from that table; D and trimming were computed from the DNA. This table holds about 170,000 clones, 86% found once.

The sequence was collected from an elderly woman in a cohort sampled during active or convalescent COVID-19. Sequenced: peripheral blood. The chain employs TRBV28 and TRBJ1-3, with D uncertain. CDR3: CASSLMRKSGNTIYF. The CDR3 coding sequence is TGTGCCAGCAGTTTGATGCGTAAGTCTGGAAACACCATATATTTT.